This TCR beta chain was documented in a study of T cells after yellow fever vaccination. The V and J ends lost 1 base and 7 bases respectively, with 13 bases between them. Germline CDR1 SGHAT, CDR2 FQNNGV. CDR3 length: 14 amino acids. Using its own MiXCR run on the 5' RACE reads, TCRdb lists one record per CDR3 protein. Of approximately 120,000 distinct CDR3 sequences listed, 7.4% are singletons. In this sample, this clonotype turned up many times. The V and J genes are TRBV11-2 and TRBJ2-5, with D hard to call. The sequences come from CD4+ T cells sorted from PBMCs, collected 10 days after the first yellow fever vaccination. The TCR was taken from a young man who received the YFV17D yellow fever vaccine. DNA of the CDR3: TGTGCCAGCAGCTTAGGAAGGCAGATCGGGACCCAGTACTTC. Translating it yields CASSLGRQIGTQYF.